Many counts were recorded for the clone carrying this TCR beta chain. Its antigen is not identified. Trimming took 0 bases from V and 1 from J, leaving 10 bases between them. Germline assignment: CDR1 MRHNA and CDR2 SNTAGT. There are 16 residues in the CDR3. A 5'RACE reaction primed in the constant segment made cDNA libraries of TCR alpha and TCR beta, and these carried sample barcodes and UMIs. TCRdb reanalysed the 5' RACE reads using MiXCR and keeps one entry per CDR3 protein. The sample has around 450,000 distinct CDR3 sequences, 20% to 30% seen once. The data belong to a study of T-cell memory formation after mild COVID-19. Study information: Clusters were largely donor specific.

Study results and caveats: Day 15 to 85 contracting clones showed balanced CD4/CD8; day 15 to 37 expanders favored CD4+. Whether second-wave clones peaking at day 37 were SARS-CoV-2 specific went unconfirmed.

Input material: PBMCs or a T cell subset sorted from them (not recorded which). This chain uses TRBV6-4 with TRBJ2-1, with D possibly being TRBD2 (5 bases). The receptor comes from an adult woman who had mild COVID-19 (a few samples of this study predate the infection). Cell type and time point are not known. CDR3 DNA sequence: TGTGCCAGCAGTGACTCGGGTCTAGCTTCCTACAATGAGCAGTTCTTC. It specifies CASSDSGLASYNEQFF.